This T cell receptor (beta chain) was profiled in a study of CD8+CD57+ T cells in acquired aplastic anemia. Across the whole study: Average DNA yield from sorted CD4+ and CD8+ cells was 3.2 ug.

By flow cytometry, patients selected for sequencing had shown an expansion of CD8+CD57+ cells. Each patient carried a diagnosis of severe acquired aplastic anemia. Patient blood was sampled before any therapy had been received. Germline V gene data show CDR1 as SNHLY and CDR2 as FYNNEI. The V and J ends lost 4 bases and 10 bases, in that order; junction bases with no gene match: 11. The CDR3 runs 15 residues. Genomic DNA acted as the template from which TCR beta VDJ combination and CDR3 sequence profiling were carried out. TCRdb redid the calling of the reads with MiXCR, one entry per CDR3 protein. The sample contains over 150,000 distinct CDR3 sequences, 48% of which appear only once.

The TCR originated in a human donor with aplastic anemia. V is TRBV2 and J is TRBJ2-1; 9 nucleotides line up with TRBD1. The sequencing sample was made of sorted CD4+, CD8+, or CD8+CD57+ T cells (not recorded which) from PBMCs. The CDR3 DNA follows: TGTGCCAGCAGTGTTGCCGGGACAGGGACACAGGAGCAGTTCTTC. Its translation: CASSVAGTGTQEQFF.